This T cell receptor beta chain was captured in a study of CD8+CD57+ T cells in acquired aplastic anemia. On the study more broadly: Mean yield of DNA from sorted CD4+ and CD8+ cells was roughly 3.1 ug.

Sequencing involved patients with CD8+CD57+ cell expansion previously shown by flow cytometry. The enrolled patients all had severe acquired aplastic anemia. Prior therapy had not been administered to any patient at the time of blood sampling. Study-wide points: The study identified roughly 31 CD8+ CDR3 sequences shared by patients and controls.

In the case of this clonotype: Its antigen is undetermined. A junction end diverges from the germline sequence, so it may reflect a read error.

CDR3 and TCR beta VDJ profiling relied on a genomic DNA template. TCRdb re-analysed the reads in MiXCR, keeping a single row per CDR3 protein. This table has about 160,000 distinct CDR3 sequences, about 50% appearing once. The CDR3 contains 15 residues. Per germline, CDR1 SGHAT and CDR2 FQNNGV. The TCR sequence derives from a human donor with aplastic anemia. V and J are TRBV11-2 and TRBJ2-1; 9 bases are shared with TRBD1. Sequencing used sorted CD4+, CD8+, or CD8+CD57+ T cells (not recorded which) from PBMCs. The CDR3 reads CASSHGQGRDNEQSF. CDR3 DNA sequence: TGTGCCAGCAGCCACGGACAGGGGCGGGACAATGAGCAGTCCTTC.